The next 29 T cell receptor beta chains were all read from a single sample in a study of T cell responses to AZD1222 COVID-19 vaccine. Here immunoSEQ multiplex PCR was the method, and the copy in TCRdb shows in-frame clones only, minus some. This table holds around 130,000 clones, over 85% found once. This sample comprised peripheral blood, obtained on day 0 of AZD1222 vaccination. Receptors originate from an adult in good health.

The J gene is TRBJ1-1, the V gene TRBV12-3 or TRBV12-4; D is ambiguous. The CDR3 sequence is 13 residues long. V was trimmed by 3 bases and J by 7 bases, leaving 12 bases between them. The CDR3 DNA is TGTGCCAGCAGTTTCTGGGATCTGGGTGAAGCTTTCTTT. Amino acids: CASSFWDLGEAFF.

The J gene is TRBJ1-2, the V gene TRBV6-5; D perhaps matches TRBD1 (5 bases). Germline CDR1 reads MNHEY; CDR2 reads SVGAGI. V lost 6 bases and J lost 3, with 14 bases in between. The CDR3 consists of 14 residues. The CDR3 here is CASSPRGYDYGYTF. The CDR3, as DNA: TGTGCCAGCAGCCCAAGGGGATATGACTATGGCTACACCTTC.

The chain combines TRBV4-1 with TRBJ1-4; weak D call: TRBD1 (6 bases). V lost 4 bases to trimming and J lost 14 bases, with 17 bases between them. CDR3 size: 13 residues. CDR1 is MGHRA and CDR2 is YSYEKL in the germline V gene. In DNA form, the CDR3 reads TGCGCCAGCAGCCCCTCACAGGGTTCAGAGCTGTTTTTT. Protein product: CASSPSQGSELFF.

The chain has TRBV11-2 and TRBJ2-1; 7 bases align to TRBD2. This CDR3 comprises 17 residues. CDR1 is SGHAT and CDR2 is FQNNGV in the germline V gene. Germline trimming cut 0 bases from V and 0 bases from J; bases unmatched to any gene: 5. The CDR3 loop is CASSLEPQRGSYNEQFF. CDR3 sequence (DNA): TGTGCCAGCAGCTTAGAGCCCCAGCGGGGCTCCTACAATGAGCAGTTCTTC.

The chain joins TRBV19 to TRBJ1-5; D possibly corresponds to TRBD1 (6 bases). The length of the CDR3 is 15 residues. In germline, CDR1 is LNHDA, CDR2 SQIVND (reference sequence). Trimming took 7 bases from V and 0 from J, leaving 13 bases between them. The CDR3: CASTPTGFSNQPQHF. CDR3 nucleotide sequence: TGTGCCAGTACTCCGACAGGTTTTAGCAATCAGCCCCAGCATTTT.

The chain combines TRBV5-4 with TRBJ1-1; TRBD1 agrees at 8 bases. With 3 bases clipped from V and 1 base from J, the junction kept 5 bases outside the gene matches. The CDR3 covers 15 residues. Germline V gene lookup returns CDR1 SGHNT and CDR2 YYREEE (reference sequence). CDR3 DNA sequence: TGTGCCAGCAGCTCCGTGGGACAGGCGAACACTGAAGCTTTCTTT. Translation: CASSSVGQANTEAFF.

V is TRBV28 and J is TRBJ1-2; 7 bases agree with TRBD1. Per germline, CDR1 MDHEN and CDR2 SYDVKM. J was trimmed by 2 bases and V by 3 bases; bases with no gene match: 3. This CDR3 region has 14 residues. The CDR3 bases are TGTGCCAGCAGTTTCCAGGGGGACAACTATGGCTACACCTTC. This translates into CASSFQGDNYGYTF.

The rearrangement links TRBV6-2 or TRBV6-3 to TRBJ2-6, with D tentatively TRBD2 (6 bases). Trimming left V 1 base short and J 0 bases short, with 13 bases between. The CDR3 consists of 18 residues. In germline, CDR1 is MNHEY, CDR2 SVGEGT. The CDR3 nucleotides read TGTGCCAGCAGTTACTGGTTGCGGGAACCCTCTGGGGCCAACGTCCTGACTTTC. Residues: CASSYWLREPSGANVLTF.

V usage is TRBV28 and J usage is TRBJ1-6; a weak D match, TRBD1 (5 bases). This CDR3 region has 16 residues. Germline values: CDR1 MDHEN, CDR2 SYDVKM. V lost 6 bases, J lost 2 bases, and 14 bases lay in between. The CDR3: CASSSTGTAYNSPLHF. CDR3 coding DNA: TGTGCCAGCAGCTCTACCGGGACGGCCTATAATTCACCCCTCCACTTT.

The rearrangement joins TRBV5-1 to TRBJ2-1; weak D call: TRBD2 (6 bases). V was shortened by 3 bases and J by 0 bases, with 13 bases between the two germline ends. The CDR3 totals 16 residues. Germline values: CDR1 SGHRS, CDR2 YFSETQ. DNA of the CDR3: TGCGCCAGCAGCTCCCTGACGGGAGTCTCCTACAATGAGCAGTTCTTC. It translates to CASSSLTGVSYNEQFF.

The V and J genes are TRBV5-4 and TRBJ2-3, with D unclear. The germline V gene encodes CDR1 SGHNT and CDR2 YYREEE (reference sequence). Trimming took 0 bases from V and 2 from J, leaving 10 bases between them. The CDR3 covers 15 residues. This CDR3 reads CASSLEGFTTDTQYF. The CDR3, as DNA: TGTGCCAGCAGCTTGGAAGGGTTTACCACAGATACGCAGTATTTT.

This clone has only one observation. The chain uses TRBV28 and TRBJ2-7, with D perhaps assigned TRBD1 or TRBD2 (5 bases each). Germline lookup yields CDR1 MDHEN and CDR2 SYDVKM. Trimming took 4 bases from V and 3 from J, leaving 10 bases between them. The CDR3 is 13 residues long. The CDR3 nucleotides are TGTGCCAGCAGTTCGGGGACCGACTACGAGCAGTACTTC. Translated, it gives CASSSGTDYEQYF. Variable domain in full (rest from reference TRBV28 and TRBJ2-7): DVKVTQSSRYLVKRTGEKVFLECVQDMDHENMFWYRQDPGLGLRLIYFSYDVKMKEKGDIPEGYSVSREKKERFSLILESASTNQTSMYLCASSSGTDYEQYFGPGTRLTVT.

The chain has TRBV27 and TRBJ2-3, with D maybe TRBD2 (5 bases). V dropped 7 bases and J dropped 3 bases, with 11 bases sitting between them. The length of the CDR3 is 13 residues. Germline V gives CDR1 MNHEY, CDR2 SMNVEV (reference sequence). The CDR3 is CASKSPGTDTQYF. The CDR3 coding sequence is TGTGCCAGCAAATCTCCGGGAACAGATACGCAGTATTTT.

The chain employs TRBV20-1 and TRBJ1-5; possible D gene TRBD1, 5 bases. The germline V gene encodes CDR1 DFQATT and CDR2 SNEGSKA (reference sequence). V shed 3 bases and J shed 7 bases, with 13 bases lying between them. CDR3 length equals 13 residues. As DNA, the CDR3 is TGCAGTGCTAGTTCAGGGTCCGGCCAGCCCCAGCATTTT. This codes for CSASSGSGQPQHF.

This clone was counted a single time. The chain employs TRBV24-1 and TRBJ2-2; 8 nucleotides agree with TRBD1. J gave up 0 bases and V 10 bases, and 3 bases lay outside the gene matches. Germline V gene data show CDR1 as KGHDR and CDR2 as SFDVKD. The CDR3 has 14 amino acids. CDR3 in DNA: TGTGCCACGACAGGGGACCCGAACACCGGGGAGCTGTTTTTT. Amino acid sequence: CATTGDPNTGELFF.

CDR3 coding DNA: TGTGCCAGCAGCCGGACAGGGAGGAACGACATTCAGTACTTC. Protein: CASSRTGRNDIQYF. The V gene is TRBV27, the J gene TRBJ2-4; TRBD1 agrees at 8 bases. With 6 bases clipped from V and 8 bases from J, the junction kept 9 bases outside the gene matches. Germline V gene data show CDR1 as MNHEY and CDR2 as SMNVEV (reference sequence). The CDR3 runs to 14 residues.

The chain is built from TRBV4-1 and TRBJ1-1; D is uncertain. CDR3 length: 15 amino acids. Looked up from germline, CDR1 is MGHRA and CDR2 is YSYEKL. Between the trimmed V and J ends, which lost 0 bases and 2 bases, there was a span of 10 bases. The CDR3 DNA follows: TGCGCCAGCAGCCAAGACTCGGGAGGAAACACTGAAGCTTTCTTT. Translation: CASSQDSGGNTEAFF.

CDR3 bases: TGTGCCAGCAGCCGACAGGCGAACACTGAAGCTTTCTTT. The encoded protein is CASSRQANTEAFF. The V call is TRBV7-2, the J call TRBJ1-1; D is perhaps TRBD1 (6 bases). CDR3 size: 13 residues. Germline V gives CDR1 SGHTA, CDR2 FQGNSA. Trimming removed 5 bases from V and 1 base from J, with 8 bases in between.

The J gene is TRBJ2-1, the V gene TRBV27; 8 nucleotides match TRBD2. The V and J ends lost 4 bases and 2 bases, in that order; junction bases with no gene match: 1. This CDR3 is 14 amino acids long. CDR1 and CDR2 from the germline V gene are MNHEY and SMNVEV (reference sequence). The DNA for the CDR3 is TGTGCCAGCAGTTCGGGAGGGGCCTACAATGAGCAGTTCTTC. Residues: CASSSGGAYNEQFF.

This chain links TRBV7-2 with TRBJ2-3; TRBD1 might be the D (6 bases). Trimming took 1 base from V and 2 from J, leaving 13 bases between them. The CDR3 length is 16 residues. Germline CDR1 is SGHTA and CDR2 is FQGNSA. The CDR3 bases are TGTGCCAGCAGCTTAGGGGGGTTGGGGGCCACAGATACGCAGTATTTT. It translates to CASSLGGLGATDTQYF.

This chain links TRBV6-4 with TRBJ1-6, with D perhaps TRBD1 (5 bases). Germline V gene sequence: CDR1 MRHNA, CDR2 SNTAGT. V was pared by 5 bases and J by 7 bases, with 15 bases between. The CDR3 is 15 residues long. The CDR3 sequence: CASSLRGTGNSPLHF. The CDR3 nucleotides are TGTGCCAGCAGTTTACGCGGGACGGGCAATTCACCCCTCCACTTT.

This rearrangement joins TRBV4-3 to TRBJ2-2; 9 nucleotides line up with TRBD2. In germline, CDR1 is LGHNA, CDR2 YSLEER. With 4 bases clipped from V and 1 base from J, the junction kept 7 bases outside the gene matches. The CDR3 extends over 17 amino acids. The CDR3 here is CASSPDLAGLNTGELFF. CDR3 bases: TGCGCCAGCAGCCCCGACCTAGCGGGATTGAACACCGGGGAGCTGTTTTTT.

The V and J genes are TRBV9 and TRBJ2-3, with D possibly matching TRBD2 (6 bases). CDR3 length: 14 residues. The V end lost 4 bases, the J end lost 6 bases, and 15 bases lay between the germline ends. CDR1 SGDLS and CDR2 YYNGEE come from the germline V gene. The CDR3 DNA reads as TGTGCCAGCAGCCAGGCACAGCGGGCTGATACGCAGTATTTT. Amino acid sequence: CASSQAQRADTQYF.

The rearrangement uses TRBV29-1 and TRBJ1-5; D remains ambiguous. V dropped 4 bases and J dropped 0 bases, with 7 bases sitting between them. Germline V gives CDR1 SQVTM, CDR2 ANQGSEA. The CDR3 is 13 amino acids. The DNA of the CDR3 is TGCAGCGTTGGTGGTAATAGCAATCAGCCCCAGCATTTT. Residues: CSVGGNSNQPQHF.

The J gene is TRBJ2-7, the V gene TRBV25-1; D call uncertain. Trimming took off 3 bases at V and 3 bases at J, with 9 bases between the two ends. This CDR3 spans 13 amino acids. Looked up from germline, CDR1 is MGHDK and CDR2 is SYGVNS. Here the CDR3 DNA reads TGTGCCAGCAGTGACCTACAGAGCTACGAGCAGTACTTC. Protein sequence: CASSDLQSYEQYF.

The rearrangement uses TRBV5-1 and TRBJ1-2; 9 nucleotides align to TRBD1. V dropped 2 bases and J dropped 0; count of bases not matched to a gene: 11. CDR1 is SGHRS, CDR2 YFSETQ, per germline. CDR3 size: 18 residues. CDR3 sequence (DNA): TGCGCCAGCAGCTTAGGGCGGGGGACAGGGCTAACTAACTATGGCTACACCTTC. Encoded protein: CASSLGRGTGLTNYGYTF. Variable domain in full (rest from reference TRBV5-1 and TRBJ1-2): KAGVTQTPRYLIKTRGQQVTLSCSPISGHRSVSWYQQTPGQGLQFLFEYFSETQRNKGNFPGRFSGRQFSNSRSEMNVSTLELGDSALYLCASSLGRGTGLTNYGYTFGSGTRLTVV.

The chain couples TRBV10-3 to TRBJ1-5; D is uncertain. Germline loops: CDR1 ENHRY, CDR2 SYGVKD. The V gene lost 6 bases and the J gene lost 0 bases, with 6 bases spanning the gap. The CDR3 loop spans 13 amino acids. CDR3 in amino acids: CAIRENSNQPQHF. Here the CDR3 DNA reads TGTGCCATCAGGGAAAATAGCAATCAGCCCCAGCATTTT.

V usage is TRBV6-6 and J usage is TRBJ2-7; 7 bases match TRBD1. V was pared by 6 bases and J by 3 bases, with 11 bases of the junction left unmatched. This CDR3 is 15 amino acids long. Germline values: CDR1 MNHNY, CDR2 SVGAGI (reference sequence). The CDR3 region has the DNA TGTGCCAGCAGAGGTCCCGGGACAGAGGACTACGAGCAGTACTTC. Its translation: CASRGPGTEDYEQYF.

The J gene is TRBJ2-2, the V gene TRBV19, with D unresolved. Germline CDR1 is LNHDA and CDR2 is SQIVND (reference sequence). This CDR3 contains 14 residues. Trimming stripped 5 bases from V and 0 bases from J, with 7 bases between. The CDR3 here is CASSLGTNTGELFF. DNA for the CDR3: TGTGCCAGTAGTTTGGGGACGAACACCGGGGAGCTGTTTTTT.